The rows below give T cell receptor beta chains drawn from one sample of a study of identical twins. MiXCR was run by TCRdb on the 5' RACE reads, yielding one entry per CDR3 protein. The sample has about 690,000 distinct CDR3 sequences; 21% are singletons. These same data were also listed under a study on T cells expressing NK-cell markers.

The sequenced material came from PBMCs. The receptors here all came from a woman under 30 in good health. The CDR3 runs from the conserved cysteine through the conserved F or W. The D gene is left open where the match is weak. Size tells how often a clone was seen (once, few, many) or the class of an expanded clone, and some rows leave it out.

abundance,j_gene,d_gene,v_gene,CDR3nt,CDR3aa
-,TRBJ2-7,-,TRBV21-1,TGTGCCAGCAGCGCCCAGGACAGGGTTGCCTACGAGCAGTACTTC,CASSAQDRVAYEQYF
few,TRBJ2-7,TRBD2,TRBV10-3,TGTGCCATCAGTACTAGCGGGGGGCTCTACGAGCAGTACTTC,CAISTSGGLYEQYF
-,TRBJ2-3,TRBD2,TRBV18,TGTGCCAGCTCACGCCTAGCGGGAGGACTTTATTCTCCTAGCACAGATACGCAGTATTTT,CASSRLAGGLYSPSTDTQYF
few,TRBJ2-1,-,TRBV7-8,TGTGCCAGCAGCTTAGCCTGGAGATCCTACAATGAGCAGTTCTTC,CASSLAWRSYNEQFF
many,TRBJ1-2,-,TRBV15,TGTGCCACCAGCAGCGCGGCAGGGGATGGCTACACCTTC,CATSSAAGDGYTF
-,TRBJ2-1,TRBD2,TRBV7-6,TGTGCCAGCAGCTTAGAATTAGGGACTAGCGGGAGATTCTCCTACAATGAGCAGTTCTTC,CASSLELGTSGRFSYNEQFF
few,TRBJ1-2,-,TRBV12-3/TRBV12-4,TGTGCCAGCAGTTTTGACAGAGGTAATGGCTACACCTTC,CASSFDRGNGYTF
-,TRBJ2-7,-,TRBV5-5,TGTGCCAGCAGCTTGGGGCGGATCGTTTACGAGCAGTACTTC,CASSLGRIVYEQYF
-,TRBJ1-1,TRBD1,TRBV7-2,TGTGCCAGCAGCCCGGAGGGGGCGGGGAGAGGAGCTTTCTTT,CASSPEGAGRGAFF
few,TRBJ2-1,-,TRBV9,TGTGCCAGCAGCGTAGCTGAGAATAAGCTGGGCAATGAGCAGTTCTTC,CASSVAENKLGNEQFF
many,TRBJ1-4,TRBD1,TRBV5-1,TGCGCCAGCAGACCGGCGACAGGGTCAAATGAAAAACTGTTTTTT,CASRPATGSNEKLFF
-,TRBJ2-7,-,TRBV28,TGTGCCAGCAGTTTCCGCAGATCTGCCCGCCACGAGCAGTACTTC,CASSFRRSARHEQYF
few,TRBJ2-1,-,TRBV20-1,TGCAGTGCTAGAGATGTTGGCGGAACCAGCTCCTACAATGAGCAGTTCTTC,CSARDVGGTSSYNEQFF
few,TRBJ1-5,-,TRBV29-1,TGCAGCGTGGGGGCGGTAGGTCAGCCCCAGCATTTT,CSVGAVGQPQHF
-,TRBJ2-7,-,TRBV14,TGTGCCAGCTGTATGAAAGGACAGACGACCTACGAGCAGTACTTC,CASCMKGQTTYEQYF
-,TRBJ2-1,-,TRBV15,TGTGCCACCAGCAGAGCCAGGCCGCTCTACAATGAGCAGTTCTTC,CATSRARPLYNEQFF
many,TRBJ2-5,TRBD2,TRBV20-1,TGCAGTGCTAGGGACGGGGGGGCTTTTGAGGAGACCCAGTACTTC,CSARDGGAFEETQYF